This TCR beta chain was documented in a study of metastatic and nonmetastatic thyroid tumors. TCRdb called clones again from the PCR reads with MiXCR. The sample consists of 6,000 to 8,500 clones, 3% to 4% of them appearing once. The germline gives CDR1 LNHDA, CDR2 SQIVND (reference sequence). The CDR3 is 16 amino acids. A remark on this clone: At one boundary the junction diverges from the germline segment, which might be a read error.

Patients were all untreated before their thyroid surgery. The receptor was isolated from a female donor with papillary thyroid cancer or a benign thyroid nodule (not recorded which). Some clones in this sample may be carry-over from other donors' samples. Sequences were obtained from tumor tissue. The chain joins TRBV19 to TRBJ1-2, with a weak D call TRBD1 (5 bases). CDR3 DNA sequence: TGTGCCAGTAGTATAGATCGAAGCCCAGGGAACTATGGCCACACCTTC. Translating it yields CASSIDRSPGNYGHTF.